This T cell receptor (beta chain) appears in the sequencing data of a study of blood T cell repertoires in COVID-19. As processed by the authors: Counts of nucleated cells, estimated from reference gene primer amplification, were obtained. Assay used: immunoSEQ multiplex PCR; TCRdb lists only in-frame clones, some missing. That table supplies the V and J calls and clone size; D and trimming were determined from the DNA. Here the sample spans 200,000 or so clones, more than 75% being singletons. The origin of this receptor is a person aged 65 to 79 with COVID-19, enrolled during active disease. Sequenced material: peripheral blood.

The CDR3 protein is CSVRTGGNTEAFF. The DNA for the CDR3 is TGCAGCGTCCGGACAGGAGGGAACACTGAAGCTTTCTTT. The V gene is TRBV29-1, the J gene TRBJ1-1; 7 positions agree with TRBD1. Per the germline V gene, CDR1 is SQVTM and CDR2 is ANQGSEA. The V gene end was trimmed by 6 bases and the J gene end by 1 base; junction bases not matched to a gene: 5. This CDR3 is built from 13 residues.